Listed here are 14 T cell receptor beta chains from one sample, sequenced in a study of response to subunit inactivated influenza vaccine. A single record per CDR3 protein comes from TCRdb applying MiXCR to the RT-PCR reads. The sample lists 500,000 to 550,000 distinct CDR3 sequences, 7.6% seen once, with 10% to 15% in the top ten. The specimen was PBMCs from blood, collected about 23 months after vaccination. The receptors shown here come from a man in his fifties or sixties who received an inactivated influenza vaccine.

This clonotype was found a few times. This chain links TRBV5-6 with TRBJ1-1, with a tentative D call TRBD1 (5 bases). Trimming removed 3 bases from V and 9 bases from J, with 18 bases in between. Germline CDR1 reads SGHDT; CDR2 reads YYEEEE. CDR3 size: 14 residues. The DNA for the CDR3 is TGTGCCAGCAGCTGGGGGGGGACGGCAGACCAAGCTTTCTTT. Amino acid sequence: CASSWGGTADQAFF. The full variable domain, in which reference TRBV5-6 and TRBJ1-1 provide the parts outside the CDR3, is DAGVTQSPTHLIKTRGQQVTLRCSPKSGHDTVSWYQQALGQGPQFIFQYYEEEERQRGNFPDRFSGHQFPNYSSELNVNALLLGDSALYLCASSWGGTADQAFFGQGTRLTVV.

This clonotype was observed at least ten times. The chain employs TRBV7-2 and TRBJ2-1, with D hard to call. The CDR3 is 12 amino acids. The germline V gene has CDR1 SGHTA and CDR2 FQGNSA. This chain's CDR3 is CASQYGVNEQFF. The DNA of the CDR3 is TGTGCAAGCCAGTATGGGGTCAATGAGCAGTTCTTC.

Concerning this clonotype itself: A much larger clone is a single base away; this may be a read error. The chain employs TRBV7-9 and TRBJ2-5, with D unresolved. This CDR3 contains 11 residues. Germline V gene lookup returns CDR1 SEHNR and CDR2 FQNEAQ (reference sequence). V was clipped by 7 bases and J by 0 bases, with 3 bases between them. Here the CDR3 DNA reads TGTGCCAGCAACTACCAAGAGACCCAGTACTTC. It translates to CASNYQETQYF. Full variable domain (remainder filled in from reference TRBV7-9 and TRBJ2-5): DTGVSQNPRHKITKRGQNVTFRCDPISEHNRLYWYRQTLGQGPEFLTYFQNEAQLEKSRLLSDRFSAERPKGSFSTLEIQRTEQGDSAMYLCASNYQETQYFGPGTRLLVL.

This clonotype was seen repeatedly, ten times or more. The V gene is TRBV20-1, the J gene TRBJ2-7; tentatively, D is TRBD1 (6 bases). Germline V gene data show CDR1 as DFQATT and CDR2 as SNEGSKA (reference sequence). The length of the CDR3 is 14 residues. The ends were cut back, 3 bases at V and 0 bases at J, with 12 bases in the middle. In DNA form, the CDR3 reads TGCAGTGCTAGGACCCGGGACAACTCCTACGAGCAGTACTTC. Protein: CSARTRDNSYEQYF.

The chain combines TRBV20-1 with TRBJ2-3; 14 bases match TRBD2. The CDR3 is 16 amino acids. Germline CDR1 DFQATT, CDR2 SNEGSKA (reference sequence). V trimming: 3 bases; J trimming: 4 bases; junction bases outside the gene matches: 6. Written as DNA, the CDR3 is TGCAGTGCTAGGGCCGGACTAGCGGGAGGCGCAGATACGCAGTATTTT. Residues: CSARAGLAGGADTQYF.

The chain is built from TRBV7-3 and TRBJ2-3; 10 bases map to TRBD2. After removal of 6 bases from V and 5 bases from J, the junction contained 8 bases not matched to a gene. The CDR3 contains 15 residues. Germline loops: CDR1 SGHTA, CDR2 FQGTGA. The CDR3 DNA follows: TGTGCCAGCAGTTACGGGACTAGCGTGTTAGATACGCAGTATTTT. It yields the protein CASSYGTSVLDTQYF. Combining the CDR3 with reference TRBV7-3 and TRBJ2-3 gives the whole variable domain GAGVSQTPSNKVTEKGKYVELRCDPISGHTALYWYRQSLGQGPEFLIYFQGTGAADDSGLPNDRFFAVRPEGSVSTLKIQRTERGDSAVYLCASSYGTSVLDTQYFGPGTRLTVL.

The chain couples TRBV9 to TRBJ2-7; 9 nucleotides match TRBD1. The CDR3 loop spans 15 amino acids. Germline V lookup: CDR1 SGDLS, CDR2 YYNGEE. Unmatched junction bases numbered 3, after V lost 0 bases and J lost 2 bases. The CDR3 sequence: CASSVGGQGTYEQYF. The CDR3 DNA sequence: TGTGCCAGCAGCGTAGGGGGACAGGGAACCTACGAGCAGTACTTC.

This clonotype has more than one count but fewer than ten. V gene TRBV6-2 or TRBV6-3 combines with J gene TRBJ2-1, with unresolved D. Trimming shortened V by 6 bases and J by 8 bases, and 14 bases separated the two germline ends. CDR1 and CDR2 (germline): MNHEY, SVGEGT. The CDR3 covers 13 residues. CDR3 coding DNA: TGTGCCAGCAGCGACTTCAAAGCCGATGAGCAGTTCTTC. Translation gives CASSDFKADEQFF.

The J gene is TRBJ2-1, the V gene TRBV20-1; D is unclear. The CDR3 is made up of 11 amino acids. The germline gives CDR1 DFQATT, CDR2 SNEGSKA (reference sequence). V lost 2 bases to trimming and J lost 8 bases, with 7 bases between them. The CDR3 coding sequence is TGCAGTGCTAGAAGTTTCGATGAGCAGTTCTTC. It specifies CSARSFDEQFF.

This clonotype was detected only a few times. V is TRBV4-3 and J is TRBJ1-2; D unresolved. The CDR3 contains 15 residues. Looked up from germline, CDR1 is LGHNA and CDR2 is YSLEER. Trimming removed 0 bases from V and 7 bases from J, with 15 bases in between. Written as DNA, the CDR3 is TGCGCCAGCAGCCAAGATCACCCCCAGGAGCTTGGCTACACCTTC. Translating it yields CASSQDHPQELGYTF.

The rearrangement joins TRBV12-3 or TRBV12-4 to TRBJ2-7; 9 bases agree with TRBD1. The CDR3 is 21 residues long. V lost 2 bases to trimming and J lost 3 bases; unmatched junction nucleotides: 23. The CDR3 reads CASSLRGLGRGIRQGDYEQYF. CDR3 coding DNA: TGTGCCAGCAGTTTACGGGGCTTAGGTCGGGGTATCCGACAGGGGGACTACGAGCAGTACTTC.

The gene calls are TRBV20-1 and TRBJ2-1, with a weak D call TRBD2 (5 bases). The CDR3 extends over 12 amino acids. V was cut by 5 bases and J by 4 bases, with 9 bases left in between. Germline V gives CDR1 DFQATT, CDR2 SNEGSKA (reference sequence). The CDR3: CSAPDWYNEQFF. For the CDR3, the DNA is TGCAGTGCTCCGGACTGGTACAATGAGCAGTTCTTC.

The rearrangement joins TRBV7-2 to TRBJ2-5; D uncertain. The V end lost 2 bases, the J end lost 8 bases, and 18 bases lay between the germline ends. CDR1 is SGHTA, CDR2 FQGNSA, per germline. CDR3 length equals 15 residues. The DNA of the CDR3 is TGTGCCAGCAGCTTATTGGGCCAGAGCTTCGATACCCAGTACTTC. This sequence encodes CASSLLGQSFDTQYF.

This clonotype appeared many times. V is TRBV11-2 and J is TRBJ2-7; 10 nucleotides line up with TRBD2. Germline V CDR1 and CDR2: SGHAT, FQNNGV. This CDR3 has 14 residues. Trimming took 5 bases from V and 2 from J; bases not matched to a gene: 3. As DNA, the CDR3 is TGTGCCAGCAGCCTCACTAGCGGGGCCTACGAGCAGTACTTC. Translated: CASSLTSGAYEQYF.